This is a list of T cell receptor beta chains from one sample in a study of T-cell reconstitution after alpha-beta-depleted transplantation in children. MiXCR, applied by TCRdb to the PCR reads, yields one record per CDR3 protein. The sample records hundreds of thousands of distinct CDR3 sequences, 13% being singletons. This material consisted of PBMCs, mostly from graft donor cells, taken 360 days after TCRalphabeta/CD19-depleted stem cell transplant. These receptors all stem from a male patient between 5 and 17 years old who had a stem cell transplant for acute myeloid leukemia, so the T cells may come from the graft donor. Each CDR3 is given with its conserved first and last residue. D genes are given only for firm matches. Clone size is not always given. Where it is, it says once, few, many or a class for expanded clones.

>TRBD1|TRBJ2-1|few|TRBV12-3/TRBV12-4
TGTGCCAGCAGAGGGGACAGGGGGCATTACAATGAGCAGTTCTTC
CASRGDRGHYNEQFF
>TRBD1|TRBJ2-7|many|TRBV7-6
TGTGCCAGCTCACCCGGGACAGACCCCTACGAGCAGTACTTC
CASSPGTDPYEQYF
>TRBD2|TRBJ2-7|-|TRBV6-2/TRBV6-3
TGTGCCAGCAGTTACTCGGGGACCGGGACTAGCGGGGTGTCCTACGAGCAGTACTTC
CASSYSGTGTSGVSYEQYF
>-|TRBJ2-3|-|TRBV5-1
TGCGCCAGCAGCTTGGCCGGGGGACCATCCGCAGATACGCAGTATTTT
CASSLAGGPSADTQYF
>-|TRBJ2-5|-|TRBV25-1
TGTGCCAGCTCGACGGGGGACCGAAGTGTACAAGAGACCCAGTACTTC
CASSTGDRSVQETQYF
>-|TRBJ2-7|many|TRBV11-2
TGTGCCAGCAGCTTAAACAGTGGATTATCCTACGAGCAGTACTTC
CASSLNSGLSYEQYF
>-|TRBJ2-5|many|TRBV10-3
TGTGCCATCAAGAGTAGGACGGAGGGTAGGGAGACCCAGTACTTC
CAIKSRTEGRETQYF
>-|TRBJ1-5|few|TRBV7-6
TGTGCCAGCAGCTTAGCTGAGGGGGTAGGGCCCCAGCATTTT
CASSLAEGVGPQHF
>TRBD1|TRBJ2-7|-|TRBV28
TGTGCCAGCAGTTTATCGACCGATAACAGGGGGCAGGTACCCTACGAGCAGTACTTC
CASSLSTDNRGQVPYEQYF
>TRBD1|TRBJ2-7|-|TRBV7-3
TGTGCCAGCAGCTTATCGACAGGGGCAGCTTACGAGCAGTACTTC
CASSLSTGAAYEQYF